Listed below are T cell receptor beta chains from one sample, sequenced in a study of cytomegalovirus exposure and HLA in healthy donors. Using immunoSEQ multiplex PCR, the repertoire was profiled, and TCRdb retains in-frame clones only, with some absent. The sample includes hundreds of thousands of clones, roughly two thirds seen only once; the top ten take under 3%. Sequenced input: PBMCs. The source of these receptors is a female donor in good health and CMV-seronegative. Both conserved end residues are part of each CDR3. D genes are given only for firm matches. The size entry is marked missing in some rows and otherwise reads once, few, many or a size class.

>TRBJ1-2|16|TRBV4-1|NA|few
TGCGCCAGCAGCTTAAAACCCGGGACACACAACTATGGCTACACCTTC
CASSLKPGTHNYGYTF
>TRBJ1-1|16|TRBV19|TRBD1|NA
TGTGCCAGTAGAAGGGTTACAGGGACAGGGAACACTGAAGCTTTCTTT
CASRRVTGTGNTEAFF
>TRBJ1-1|17|TRBV21-1|NA|few
TGTGCCAGCAGCCCGCGGACCGGGACAGGGCGTCATACTGAAGCTTTCTTT
CASSPRTGTGRHTEAFF
>TRBJ1-5|17|TRBV4-1|TRBD1|NA
TGCGCCAGCAGCCAAGGCCCGGACAGGGTACGCAATCAGCCCCAGCATTTT
CASSQGPDRVRNQPQHF
>TRBJ1-1|14|TRBV18|TRBD1|NA
TGTGCCAGCTCATCACAGGGGGAGAACACTGAAGCTTTCTTT
CASSSQGENTEAFF
>TRBJ1-1|13|TRBV5-1|NA|NA
TGCGCCAGCAGCGGTCTGGAGGACACTGAAGCTTTCTTT
CASSGLEDTEAFF
>TRBJ2-6|15|TRBV5-1|NA|NA
TGCGCCAGCAGCTTGGTAGTCGCGGGGGCCAACGTCCTGACTTTC
CASSLVVAGANVLTF
>TRBJ1-3|16|TRBV18|TRBD1|NA
TGTGCCAGCTCCCAAGGGACAGGCATCTCTGGAAACACCATATATTTT
CASSQGTGISGNTIYF
>TRBJ2-1|13|TRBV6-5|TRBD1|NA
TGTGCCACCCCGGGACAGGGGATCAATGAGCAGTTCTTC
CATPGQGINEQFF
>TRBJ2-7|15|TRBV14|TRBD2|NA
TGTGCCAGCAGCCAAGATCGGGCGGGAGCCTACGAGCAGTACTTC
CASSQDRAGAYEQYF
>TRBJ2-7|18|TRBV5-5|TRBD2|NA
TGTGCCAGCAGCCCCCTGGCACCTTGGACTAGCGGAGGCTACGAGCAGTACTTC
CASSPLAPWTSGGYEQYF
>TRBJ2-1|16|TRBV11-2|TRBD2|NA
TGTGCCAGCAGCTTATTAGAGAGCGGGAGTGTAGATGAGCAGTTCTTC
CASSLLESGSVDEQFF
>TRBJ2-6|19|TRBV12-2|NA|NA
TGTGCAAGTCGCCCGGGAGGGGACAGGGGGACCTCTGGGGCCAACGTCCTGACTTTC
CASRPGGDRGTSGANVLTF
>TRBJ2-5|17|TRBV4-1|TRBD2|NA
TGCGCCAGCAGCCAAGGTCTAGCGGGAGGGCCTGTAGAGACCCAGTACTTC
CASSQGLAGGPVETQYF